This TCR beta chain was identified during a study of identical twins' blood T cells. Study overall: About 12 libraries, six alpha and six beta, gave 45 million to 50 million reads.

Study outcomes and limitations: Twin similarity might stem from environmental factors, not only genetics.

TCR cDNA libraries were made from RNA using a previously described, modified protocol. Each CDR3 protein gets one entry after TCRdb re-called the 5' RACE reads with MiXCR. The profile shows roughly 380,000 distinct CDR3 sequences, roughly 31% of them singletons. The germline V and J ends were trimmed by 8 bases and 10 bases, with 21 bases remaining between them. The CDR3 sequence is 14 residues long. The V gene's germline CDR1 is MNHNS and CDR2 SASEGT. This clonotype showed up many times. No antigen is known for it. The sample was PBMCs. The rearrangement uses TRBV6-1 and TRBJ2-4; TRBD1 is a possible D gene (6 bases). This receptor was taken from a woman between 18 and 50 years old in good health. CDR3 in amino acids: CASVRGEEVKIQYF. The CDR3 bases are TGTGCCAGCGTCAGGGGCGAGGAAGTGAAGATTCAGTACTTC.